The 27 T cell receptor beta chains below were found in one sample sequenced in a study of blood T cell repertoires in COVID-19. TCRdb's table, derived via immunoSEQ multiplex PCR, lists solely in-frame clones and lacks some. The table shows around 220,000 clones, with 80% to 90% occurring only once. Sequencing was performed on PBMCs or T cells enriched from blood (not recorded which). The receptor source for this set is a woman between 45 and 60 years old with acute COVID-19.

The V gene is TRBV28, the J gene TRBJ2-1; D might be TRBD2 (6 bases). Trimming shortened V by 10 bases and J by 2 bases, and 12 bases separated the two germline ends. Looked up from germline, CDR1 is MDHEN and CDR2 is SYDVKM. The CDR3 covers 13 residues. CDR3 sequence: CATDGSPYNEQFF. The CDR3 region has the DNA TGTGCCACCGACGGGAGCCCCTACAATGAGCAGTTCTTC.

The sample holds a few counts of this clone. The DNA for the CDR3 is TGCGCCAGCAGCCAACGGTTTCAAGAGACCCAGTACTTC. Translating it yields CASSQRFQETQYF. This chain links TRBV4-1 with TRBJ2-5; D gene unclear. Germline assignment: CDR1 MGHRA and CDR2 YSYEKL. V shed 2 bases and J shed 2 bases, with 6 bases lying between them. The CDR3 covers 13 residues.

This chain links TRBV5-5 with TRBJ2-1, with 12 bases aligning to TRBD2. J was trimmed by 4 bases and V by 4 bases; bases with no gene match: 3. The CDR3 runs to 15 residues. CDR1 is SGHKS and CDR2 is YYEKEE in the germline V gene (reference sequence). The CDR3 nucleotides read TGTGCCAGCAGCCCCGGACTAGCGGGGTACAATGAGCAGTTCTTC. Residues: CASSPGLAGYNEQFF.

The genes are TRBV7-3 and TRBJ2-6; TRBD2 might be the D (6 bases). Germline loops: CDR1 SGHTA, CDR2 FQGTGA. Deletions cut 5 bases from V and 4 bases from J, with 12 bases between. The CDR3 extends over 15 amino acids. The CDR3 region has the DNA TGTGCCAGCAGCAAGGAGGGAACAGGGGCCAACGTCCTGACTTTC. Translation gives CASSKEGTGANVLTF.

This chain links TRBV18 with TRBJ2-3, with 8 bases lining up with TRBD1. Germline trimming cut 0 bases from V and 2 bases from J; bases unmatched to any gene: 13. CDR1 KGHSH and CDR2 LQKENI come from the germline V gene. CDR3 size: 19 residues. The CDR3 protein is CASSPPPGQGRPNTDTQYF. The CDR3 coding sequence is TGTGCCAGCTCACCACCCCCTGGACAGGGACGACCAAACACAGATACGCAGTATTTT.

V is TRBV5-1 and J is TRBJ2-1; 11 bases map to TRBD2. Germline V gene data show CDR1 as SGHRS and CDR2 as YFSETQ. The CDR3 is made up of 16 amino acids. The V gene end was trimmed by 2 bases and the J gene end by 3 bases; junction bases not matched to a gene: 4. CDR3 in amino acids: CASSFLAGGVYNEQFF. CDR3 nucleotide sequence: TGCGCCAGCAGCTTTTTAGCGGGAGGGGTCTACAATGAGCAGTTCTTC.

The genes are TRBV7-6 and TRBJ2-2; 10 nucleotides line up with TRBD2. V was clipped by 6 bases and J by 7 bases; unmatched bases: 8. The CDR3 is 15 residues long. CDR1 is SGHVS and CDR2 is FNYEAQ in the germline V gene. The CDR3 sequence: CASSPSGSYGGELFF. CDR3 nucleotides: TGTGCCAGCAGTCCTAGCGGGAGTTATGGCGGGGAGCTGTTTTTT.

The chain combines TRBV2 with TRBJ1-5, with D unclear. Trimming pared 6 bases from V and 0 bases from J, leaving 12 bases between. This CDR3 has 15 residues. Germline V gives CDR1 SNHLY, CDR2 FYNNEI. The CDR3 DNA is TGTGCCAGCAGGGAGGAACACAATAGCAATCAGCCCCAGCATTTT. It codes for CASREEHNSNQPQHF.

The genes are TRBV6-5 and TRBJ1-6, with a tentative D call TRBD1 (5 bases). The V end was cut by 6 bases, the J end by 11 bases, with 11 bases between. This CDR3 comprises 12 residues. Per the germline V gene, CDR1 is MNHEY and CDR2 is SVGAGI. CDR3: CASRGGGTPLHF. Written as DNA, the CDR3 is TGTGCCAGCAGGGGCGGGGGTACACCCCTCCACTTT.

The V and J genes are TRBV24-1 and TRBJ1-2; D is possibly TRBD1 (6 bases). Germline V gene data show CDR1 as KGHDR and CDR2 as SFDVKD. This CDR3 is 11 amino acids long. Trimming left V 9 bases short and J 3 bases short, with 7 bases between. CDR3 nucleotides: TGTGCCACCTCAGGGGACTATGGCTACACCTTC. It codes for CATSGDYGYTF.

V usage is TRBV12-5 and J usage is TRBJ1-5; D is uncertain. The CDR3 contains 15 residues. Per the germline V gene, CDR1 is LGHNT and CDR2 is FRNRAP. V lost 4 bases and J 3 bases, leaving 13 bases between the germline ends. CDR3 amino acids: CASGSSPPVNQPQHF. In DNA, the CDR3 is TGTGCTAGTGGTTCCTCCCCACCGGTCAATCAGCCCCAGCATTTT.

The chain has TRBV7-2 and TRBJ2-1; 9 nucleotides agree with TRBD2. This CDR3 has 18 amino acids. Germline loops: CDR1 SGHTA, CDR2 FQGNSA. After removal of 1 base from V and 1 base from J, the junction contained 8 bases not matched to a gene. CDR3 sequence reads: CASSLVGGTSISYNEQFF. The CDR3 nucleotides are TGTGCCAGCAGCTTAGTTGGAGGGACTAGCATTTCCTACAATGAGCAGTTCTTC.

The chain recombines TRBV28 with TRBJ1-1, with D tentatively TRBD1 (5 bases). V was clipped by 2 bases and J by 3 bases, with 10 bases between them. The CDR3 runs 14 residues. Per the germline V gene, CDR1 is MDHEN and CDR2 is SYDVKM. The chain's CDR3 is CASSLIQGYTEAFF. CDR3 sequence (DNA): TGTGCCAGCAGTTTAATTCAGGGCTACACTGAAGCTTTCTTT. The complete variable domain, with remaining parts taken from reference TRBV28 and TRBJ1-1, reads DVKVTQSSRYLVKRTGEKVFLECVQDMDHENMFWYRQDPGLGLRLIYFSYDVKMKEKGDIPEGYSVSREKKERFSLILESASTNQTSMYLCASSLIQGYTEAFFGQGTRLTVV.

In regard to this clone: The junction does not match germline at one end; this may be a read error. This sequence joins TRBV7-9 and TRBJ1-1; a possible D gene is TRBD1 (5 bases). The CDR3 is 14 residues long. Germline CDR1 SEHNR, CDR2 FQNEAQ (reference sequence). CDR3 DNA sequence: TGTGCCAGCAACTTAGACAGCCTGAACACTGAAGCTTTCTTT. The encoded protein is CASNLDSLNTEAFF.

This chain connects TRBV4-3 to TRBJ1-2, with D uncertain. This CDR3 has 13 amino acids. Germline CDR1 LGHNA, CDR2 YSLEER. The ends were cut back, 2 bases at V and 8 bases at J, with 12 bases in the middle. CDR3 in amino acids: CASSQPGGAGYTF. The CDR3 coding sequence is TGCGCCAGCAGCCAACCAGGAGGCGCAGGCTACACCTTC.

The chain combines TRBV29-1 with TRBJ2-5, with 7 bases aligning to TRBD2. The V gene end was trimmed by 5 bases and the J gene end by 2 bases; junction bases not matched to a gene: 2. Germline CDR1 and CDR2: SQVTM and ANQGSEA. The CDR3 length is 12 residues. In DNA, the CDR3 is TGCAGCGTTCGCGGGAGTCAAGAGACCCAGTACTTC. Protein sequence: CSVRGSQETQYF. Filled out from reference TRBV29-1 and TRBJ2-5, the complete variable domain reads SAVISQKPSRDICQRGTSLTIQCQVDSQVTMMFWYRQQPGQSLTLIATANQGSEATYESGFVIDKFPISRPNLTFSTLTVSNMSPEDSSIYLCSVRGSQETQYFGPGTRLLVL.

V is TRBV28 and J is TRBJ1-5; no firm D call. The CDR3 extends over 15 amino acids. Trimming shortened V by 2 bases and J by 9 bases, and 17 bases separated the two germline ends. Germline loops: CDR1 MDHEN, CDR2 SYDVKM. CDR3 loop: CASSLPAAGHRPQHF. The CDR3 DNA reads as TGTGCCAGCAGTTTACCGGCGGCGGGTCATCGGCCCCAGCATTTT.

V and J are TRBV7-9 and TRBJ2-2; 7 bases are a match to TRBD2. Unmatched junction bases numbered 7, after V lost 4 bases and J lost 5 bases. CDR1 SEHNR and CDR2 FQNEAQ come from the germline V gene (reference sequence). The CDR3 runs 15 residues. CDR3 sequence: CASSYPGGRTGELFF. The CDR3 DNA sequence: TGTGCCAGCAGCTACCCGGGAGGTCGGACCGGGGAGCTGTTTTTT.

This rearrangement joins TRBV6-2 or TRBV6-3 to TRBJ2-2, with D possibly TRBD2 on 5 matching bases. Germline values: CDR1 MNHEY, CDR2 SVGEGT. This CDR3 spans 16 amino acids. Deletions cut 6 bases from V and 5 bases from J, with 19 bases between. This CDR3 reads CASSPDRTPGTGELFF. The CDR3, as DNA: TGTGCCAGCAGCCCCGACCGGACTCCGGGTACCGGGGAGCTGTTTTTT.

The rearrangement joins TRBV10-3 to TRBJ2-7; TRBD1 might be the D (6 bases). V was shortened by 8 bases and J by 0 bases, with 11 bases between the two germline ends. The CDR3 length is 13 residues. Germline V gene data show CDR1 as ENHRY and CDR2 as SYGVKD. This CDR3 reads CAISRDNSYEQYF. CDR3 sequence (DNA): TGTGCCATCTCCCGGGACAACTCCTACGAGCAGTACTTC.

This chain joins TRBV19 and TRBJ2-7; 9 nucleotides align to TRBD1. The CDR3 consists of 16 residues. V was pared by 3 bases and J by 6 bases, with 12 bases of the junction left unmatched. The V gene's germline CDR1 is LNHDA and CDR2 SQIVND (reference sequence). CDR3 sequence reads: CASSILFGTGNGEQYF. The CDR3 coding sequence is TGTGCCAGTAGTATTTTATTCGGGACAGGGAATGGCGAGCAGTACTTC.

The table lists this clone with a count of one. The chain carries TRBV30 and TRBJ1-2; 10 bases agree with TRBD1. The junction had 4 bases not matched to a gene; V was cut back by 2 bases and J by 1 base. Looked up from germline, CDR1 is GTSNPN and CDR2 is SVGIG (reference sequence). The length of the CDR3 is 15 residues. The CDR3 coding sequence is TGTGCCTGGAGTCGGGACAGGGGCCTTAACTATGGCTACACCTTC. Protein product: CAWSRDRGLNYGYTF.

The chain couples TRBV2 to TRBJ2-7; D possibly corresponds to TRBD1 (8 bases). The CDR3 spans 14 residues. CDR1 is SNHLY and CDR2 is FYNNEI in the germline V gene. The ends were cut back, 6 bases at V and 6 bases at J, with 18 bases in the middle. CDR3 coding DNA: TGTGCCAGCAGCCGGGGGGACAGGACCTCCGAGCAGTACTTC. This gives the protein CASSRGDRTSEQYF.

This chain uses TRBV27 with TRBJ2-1, with D possibly being TRBD2 (6 bases). Trimming shortened V by 5 bases and J by 9 bases, and 17 bases separated the two germline ends. The CDR3 runs to 14 residues. The germline V gene has CDR1 MNHEY and CDR2 SMNVEV (reference sequence). The CDR3 bases are TGTGCCAGCAGTCTCTGGCGGCGGGGCGGTGAGCAGTTCTTC. It codes for CASSLWRRGGEQFF.

This clone came up many times. CDR3 bases: TGTGCCAGCAGTTACCCATCTGCAGGGGACTATGGCTACACCTTC. This encodes CASSYPSAGDYGYTF. This chain joins TRBV6-2 or TRBV6-3 and TRBJ1-2; D is possibly TRBD1 (6 bases). Germline assignment: CDR1 MNHEY and CDR2 SVGEGT. The CDR3 is 15 residues long. Trimming pared 2 bases from V and 3 bases from J, leaving 13 bases between.

This clone was observed a handful of times. This chain joins TRBV2 and TRBJ1-5; D perhaps matches TRBD1 (5 bases). The CDR3 sequence is 16 residues long. The V and J ends lost 1 base and 2 bases respectively, with 12 bases between them. Germline V gene lookup returns CDR1 SNHLY and CDR2 FYNNEI. CDR3 loop: CASSEVAAGGNQPQHF. In nucleotides, the CDR3 is TGTGCCAGCAGTGAAGTAGCTGCGGGGGGCAATCAGCCCCAGCATTTT.

V gene TRBV27 combines with J gene TRBJ1-4; TRBD1 is a possible D gene (6 bases). The germline V gene has CDR1 MNHEY and CDR2 SMNVEV (reference sequence). V gave up 5 bases and J gave up 8 bases, with 21 bases separating them. The CDR3 covers 16 residues. The CDR3 DNA sequence: TGTGCCAGCAGTACCCGGTTAGGCAGGGGCTCAGAAAAACTGTTTTTT. It translates to CASSTRLGRGSEKLFF.